The 19 T cell receptor beta chains below all came from one sample that was sequenced in a study of blood T cell repertoires in COVID-19. Produced via immunoSEQ multiplex PCR; TCRdb's table is partial and in-frame only. The table shows about 180,000 clones, with 79% occurring only once. The sample comprised peripheral blood. The receptors were sampled from a woman aged 55 to 70 with COVID-19, enrolled during active disease.

This clone was observed once. This chain connects TRBV7-2 to TRBJ1-6, with no clear D. With 5 bases removed from V and 0 bases from J, the gap between germline ends came to 11 bases. CDR3 size: 16 residues. In germline, CDR1 is SGHTA, CDR2 FQGNSA. DNA of the CDR3: TGTGCCAGCAGCCCGGACTCCAGCTCCTATAATTCACCCCTCCACTTT. As protein: CASSPDSSSYNSPLHF.

The V gene is TRBV6-5, the J gene TRBJ2-1; 11 nucleotides agree with TRBD1. The V gene end was trimmed by 5 bases and the J gene end by 6 bases; junction bases not matched to a gene: 6. CDR3 size: 15 residues. Germline V lookup: CDR1 MNHEY, CDR2 SVGAGI. DNA for the CDR3: TGTGCCAGCAGTCGAGGACAGGGGGCTTTCAATGAGCAGTTCTTC. It translates to CASSRGQGAFNEQFF.

The chain is built from TRBV15 and TRBJ2-4; no clear D gene. The V end was cut by 4 bases, the J end by 8 bases, with 9 bases between. Germline CDR1 and CDR2: LNHNV and YYDKDF (reference sequence). The CDR3 extends over 12 amino acids. The CDR3 bases are TGTGCCACCAGCATCACGGTGGACATTCAGTACTTC. Translating gives CATSITVDIQYF.

This chain uses TRBV28 with TRBJ2-7; a possible D gene is TRBD2 (5 bases). The V gene lost 4 bases and the J gene lost 5 bases, with 12 bases spanning the gap. The CDR3 has 13 amino acids. Germline lookup yields CDR1 MDHEN and CDR2 SYDVKM. The CDR3 bases are TGTGCCAGCAGTTACCCGGGAAACAACGAGCAGTACTTC. Amino acids: CASSYPGNNEQYF. Full variable domain (rest looked up from reference TRBV28 and TRBJ2-7): DVKVTQSSRYLVKRTGEKVFLECVQDMDHENMFWYRQDPGLGLRLIYFSYDVKMKEKGDIPEGYSVSREKKERFSLILESASTNQTSMYLCASSYPGNNEQYFGPGTRLTVT.

The chain carries TRBV21-1 and TRBJ1-6. TRBV21-1 is a pseudogene locus. This CDR3 spans 15 amino acids. CDR3 coding DNA: TGTGCCAGCAACCCGACCGGGAGGTCATATTCACCCCTCCACTTT. Translating gives CASNPTGRSYSPLHF.

This sequence joins TRBV5-1 and TRBJ1-2; 8 bases map to TRBD1. This CDR3 contains 14 residues. J gave up 9 bases and V 0 bases, and 7 bases lay outside the gene matches. Per germline, CDR1 SGHRS and CDR2 YFSETQ. In DNA, the CDR3 is TGCGCCAGCAGCTTGGGGGGACAGGACCTCAGCTACACCTTC. It specifies CASSLGGQDLSYTF.

V is TRBV14 and J is TRBJ2-3, with 9 bases identical to TRBD2. In germline, CDR1 is SGHDN, CDR2 FVKESK. J gave up 5 bases and V 4 bases, and 10 bases lay outside the gene matches. The CDR3 has 16 amino acids. The CDR3 region has the DNA TGTGCCAGCAGCCCTTTTCTTAGCGGGAGACGAGATACGCAGTATTTT. Its protein product is CASSPFLSGRRDTQYF.

CDR3 sequence: CSVGRQPYGYTF. The CDR3 nucleotides are TGCAGCGTTGGAAGACAGCCCTATGGCTACACCTTC. The chain has TRBV29-1 and TRBJ1-2; perhaps TRBD1 as D (5 bases). Trimming took off 4 bases at V and 4 bases at J, with 10 bases between the two ends. The CDR3 contains 12 residues. Germline values: CDR1 SQVTM, CDR2 ANQGSEA.

This clone was observed many times. J is TRBJ1-1 and V is TRBV30; D is unresolved. The CDR3 covers 15 residues. Per germline, CDR1 GTSNPN and CDR2 SVGIG (reference sequence). Trimming shortened V by 3 bases and J by 0 bases, and 14 bases separated the two germline ends. CDR3 protein: CAWRITPSVNTEAFF. CDR3 bases: TGTGCCTGGAGGATCACACCAAGTGTGAACACTGAAGCTTTCTTT.

The gene calls are TRBV5-8 and TRBJ2-3; no reliable D call. The CDR3 is 14 residues long. Germline-derived CDR1 and CDR2 are SGHTS and YDEGEE. V lost 0 bases and J lost 4, with 9 bases in between. CDR3 nucleotides: TGTGCCAGCAGCTTGGATAGTAGTTCAGATACGCAGTATTTT. Amino acid sequence: CASSLDSSSDTQYF.

The chain is built from TRBV15 and TRBJ2-3; no reliable D call. The CDR3 contains 15 residues. Trimming cost V 0 bases and J 4 bases, with 11 bases left between them. CDR1 is LNHNV and CDR2 is YYDKDF in the germline V gene (reference sequence). CDR3 region: CATSRDRSRADTQYF. The CDR3 region has the DNA TGTGCCACCAGCAGAGATCGGAGCCGGGCAGATACGCAGTATTTT.

The rearrangement uses TRBV28 and TRBJ2-1; tentatively, D is TRBD2 (5 bases). The ends were cut back, 8 bases at V and 0 bases at J, with 14 bases in the middle. There are 15 residues in the CDR3. The germline V gene encodes CDR1 MDHEN and CDR2 SYDVKM. CDR3 sequence reads: CASCREPISYNEQFF. CDR3 nucleotide sequence: TGTGCCAGCTGCCGGGAACCAATCTCCTACAATGAGCAGTTCTTC. Looking up the rest from reference TRBV28 and TRBJ2-1 gives the full variable domain: DVKVTQSSRYLVKRTGEKVFLECVQDMDHENMFWYRQDPGLGLRLIYFSYDVKMKEKGDIPEGYSVSREKKERFSLILESASTNQTSMYLCASCREPISYNEQFFGPGTRLTVL.

This chain uses TRBV5-1 with TRBJ2-5; 14 bases are shared with TRBD2. Germline CDR1 is SGHRS and CDR2 is YFSETQ. V was clipped by 4 bases and J by 5 bases; unmatched bases: 7. The CDR3 runs to 16 residues. The CDR3 sequence: CASSPGLAGVRETQYF. The CDR3 DNA sequence: TGCGCCAGCAGCCCGGGACTAGCGGGAGTTAGGGAGACCCAGTACTTC.

V and J are TRBV20-1 and TRBJ2-3; TRBD2 aligns across 8 bases. This CDR3 contains 16 residues. The J segment lost 2 bases and the V segment lost 3 bases, leaving 10 bases of the junction unmatched. Germline values: CDR1 DFQATT, CDR2 SNEGSKA (reference sequence). CDR3 coding DNA: TGCAGTGCTAGTAGGACGGGAGGGCCTAACACAGATACGCAGTATTTT. Encoded protein: CSASRTGGPNTDTQYF.

The chain couples TRBV11-2 to TRBJ1-1; D remains unclear. Trimming left V 4 bases short and J 3 bases short, with 12 bases between. The CDR3 is made up of 14 amino acids. Germline V gene data show CDR1 as SGHAT and CDR2 as FQNNGV. The CDR3 is CASSWRVLYTEAFF. The CDR3 DNA follows: TGTGCCAGCAGCTGGAGGGTTCTCTACACTGAAGCTTTCTTT.

The chain joins TRBV6-1 to TRBJ2-7, with D tentatively TRBD2 (6 bases). CDR1 MNHNS and CDR2 SASEGT come from the germline V gene. There are 17 residues in the CDR3. V was clipped by 1 base and J by 1 base, with 17 bases between them. CDR3 loop: CASSEGGSGWGSYEQYF. The CDR3 region has the DNA TGTGCCAGCAGTGAAGGAGGGAGCGGGTGGGGTTCCTACGAGCAGTACTTC.

The chain joins TRBV5-4 to TRBJ2-3, with 7 bases matching TRBD1. Trimming took 1 base from V and 0 from J; bases not matched to a gene: 5. Germline loops: CDR1 SGHNT, CDR2 YYREEE (reference sequence). This CDR3 is 16 amino acids long. CDR3: CASSLTGAVSTDTQYF. The CDR3 coding sequence is TGTGCCAGCAGCTTGACAGGGGCGGTGAGCACAGATACGCAGTATTTT.

The chain carries TRBV2 and TRBJ2-1; the match to TRBD2 covers 11 bases. Trimming took 2 bases from V and 7 from J; bases not matched to a gene: 1. Germline-derived CDR1 and CDR2 are SNHLY and FYNNEI. This CDR3 spans 14 amino acids. DNA for the CDR3: TGTGCCAGCAGTGAACTAGCGGGGGGAAATGAGCAGTTCTTC. It encodes CASSELAGGNEQFF.

The rearrangement links TRBV6-7 to TRBJ2-5, with 10 positions matching TRBD2. TRBV6-7 is an ORF, and what it does is uncertain. Trimming removed 6 bases from V and 2 bases from J; junction bases left unmatched: 6. The CDR3 contains 15 residues. CDR3 bases: TGTGCCAGCAGGGATTTACTAGCGGGGCAAGAGACCCAGTACTTC. Its protein product is CASRDLLAGQETQYF.